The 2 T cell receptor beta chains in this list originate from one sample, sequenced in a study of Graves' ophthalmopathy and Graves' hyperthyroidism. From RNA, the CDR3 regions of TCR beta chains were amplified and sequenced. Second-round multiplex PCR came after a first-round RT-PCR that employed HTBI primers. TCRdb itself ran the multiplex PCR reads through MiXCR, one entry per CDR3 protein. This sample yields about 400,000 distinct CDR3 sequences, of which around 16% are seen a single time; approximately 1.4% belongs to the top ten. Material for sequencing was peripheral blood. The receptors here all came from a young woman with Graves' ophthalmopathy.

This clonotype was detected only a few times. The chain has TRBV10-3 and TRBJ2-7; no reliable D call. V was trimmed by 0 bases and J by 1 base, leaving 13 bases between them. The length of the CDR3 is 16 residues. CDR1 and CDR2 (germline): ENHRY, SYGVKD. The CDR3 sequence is CAISESVGWASYEQYF. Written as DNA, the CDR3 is TGTGCCATCAGTGAGTCCGTAGGGTGGGCGTCCTACGAGCAGTACTTC.

The CDR3 loop reads CASSPGANSPLHF. The CDR3, as DNA: TGTGCCAGCAGTCCGGGAGCTAATTCACCCCTCCACTTT. The V and J genes are TRBV12-3 or TRBV12-4 and TRBJ1-6; D is ambiguous. V was pared by 5 bases and J by 6 bases, with 8 bases between. The length of the CDR3 is 13 residues.